The source of this T cell receptor (beta chain) is a study of spatial heterogeneity in lung cancer. Study-wide points: Detection of ubiquitous tumor TCRs in blood was higher at resection than follow-up.

V lost 4 bases and J lost 1, with 17 bases in between. This CDR3 has 16 amino acids. The germline CDR1 and CDR2 sequences are SGHRS and YFSETQ. This clonotype showed up many times. Its antigen is undetermined. Each CDR3 protein is one row after TCRdb ran MiXCR on the 5' RACE reads. The profile shows some 120,000 distinct CDR3 sequences, more than 10% of them singletons. The time point is: blood at routine non-recurrence follow-up after resection. Researchers sequenced whole RNA taken from tumor, nontumor lung or frozen PBMC without sorting. This chain connects TRBV5-1 to TRBJ2-5; the D gene is possibly TRBD2 (7 bases). The clonotype originates from a male donor with early-stage non-small cell lung cancer. This material consisted of PBMCs, taken at follow-up. The CDR3: CASSPTKAGAQETQYF. CDR3 in DNA: TGCGCCAGCAGCCCAACGAAGGCGGGGGCCCAAGAGACCCAGTACTTC.